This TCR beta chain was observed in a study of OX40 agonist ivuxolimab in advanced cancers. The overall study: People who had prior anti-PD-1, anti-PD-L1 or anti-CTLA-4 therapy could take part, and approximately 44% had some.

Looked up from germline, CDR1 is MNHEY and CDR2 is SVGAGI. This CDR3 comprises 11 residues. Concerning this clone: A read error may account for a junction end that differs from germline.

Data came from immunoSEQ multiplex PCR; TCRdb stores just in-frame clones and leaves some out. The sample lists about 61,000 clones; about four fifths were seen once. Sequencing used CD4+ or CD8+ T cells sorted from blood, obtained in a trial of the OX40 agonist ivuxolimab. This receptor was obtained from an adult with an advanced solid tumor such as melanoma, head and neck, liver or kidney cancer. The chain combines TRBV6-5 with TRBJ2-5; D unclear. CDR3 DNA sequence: TGTGCCAGCAGGTACTTAGAGACCCAGTACTTC. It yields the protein CASRYLETQYF.